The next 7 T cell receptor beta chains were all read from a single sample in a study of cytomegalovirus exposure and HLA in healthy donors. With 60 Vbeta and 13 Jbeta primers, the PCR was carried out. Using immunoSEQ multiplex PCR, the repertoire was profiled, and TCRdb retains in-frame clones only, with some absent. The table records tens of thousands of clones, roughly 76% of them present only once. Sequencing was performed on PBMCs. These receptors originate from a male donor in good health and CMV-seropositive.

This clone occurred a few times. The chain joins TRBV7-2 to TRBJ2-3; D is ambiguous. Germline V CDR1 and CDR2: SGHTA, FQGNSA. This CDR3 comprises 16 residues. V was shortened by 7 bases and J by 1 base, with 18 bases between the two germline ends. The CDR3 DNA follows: TGTGCCAGCACCCCCGGCCGTAGCATTGGCACAGATACGCAGTATTTT. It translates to CASTPGRSIGTDTQYF.

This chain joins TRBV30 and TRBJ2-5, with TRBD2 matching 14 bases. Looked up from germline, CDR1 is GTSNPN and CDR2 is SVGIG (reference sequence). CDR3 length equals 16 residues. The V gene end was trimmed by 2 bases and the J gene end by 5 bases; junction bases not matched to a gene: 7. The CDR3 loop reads CAWSLGTSGSSETQYF. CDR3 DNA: TGTGCCTGGAGTCTAGGGACTAGCGGGAGTTCTGAGACCCAGTACTTC.

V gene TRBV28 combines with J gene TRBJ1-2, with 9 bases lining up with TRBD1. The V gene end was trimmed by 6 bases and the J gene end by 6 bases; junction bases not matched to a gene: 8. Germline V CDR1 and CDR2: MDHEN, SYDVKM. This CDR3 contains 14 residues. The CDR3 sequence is CASSHPGQGDGYTF. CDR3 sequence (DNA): TGTGCCAGCAGCCATCCGGGACAGGGAGATGGCTACACCTTC.

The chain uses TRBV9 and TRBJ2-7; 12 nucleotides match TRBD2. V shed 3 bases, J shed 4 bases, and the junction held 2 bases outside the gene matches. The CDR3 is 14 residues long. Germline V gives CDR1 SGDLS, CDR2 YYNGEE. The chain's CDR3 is CASSAGLAGYEQYF. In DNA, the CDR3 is TGTGCCAGCAGCGCGGGACTAGCGGGTTACGAGCAGTACTTC.

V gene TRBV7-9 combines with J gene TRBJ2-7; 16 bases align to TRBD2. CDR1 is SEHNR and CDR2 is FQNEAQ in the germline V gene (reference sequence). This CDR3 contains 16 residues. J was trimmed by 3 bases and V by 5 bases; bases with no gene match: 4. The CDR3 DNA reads TGTGCCAGCAGCAAGGGGACTAGCGGGAGGGACTACGAGCAGTACTTC. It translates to CASSKGTSGRDYEQYF.

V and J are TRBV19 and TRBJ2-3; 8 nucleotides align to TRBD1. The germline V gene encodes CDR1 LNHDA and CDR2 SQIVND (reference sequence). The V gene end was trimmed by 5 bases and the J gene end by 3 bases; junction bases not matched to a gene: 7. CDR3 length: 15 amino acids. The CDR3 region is CASSLQGGRTDTQYF. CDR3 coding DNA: TGTGCCAGTAGTTTACAGGGGGGTAGAACAGATACGCAGTATTTT.

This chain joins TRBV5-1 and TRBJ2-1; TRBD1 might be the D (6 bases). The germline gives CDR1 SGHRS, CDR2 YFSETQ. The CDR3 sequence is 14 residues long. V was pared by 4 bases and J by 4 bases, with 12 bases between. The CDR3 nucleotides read TGCGCCAGCAGCCCTGACAGGTTTTACAATGAGCAGTTCTTC. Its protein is CASSPDRFYNEQFF.